This TCR beta chain is from a study of blood T cell repertoires in COVID-19. The overall study: The United States, Italy and Spain provided the acute and convalescent COVID-19 samples. T cells, B-cell-depleted T cells, or PBMCs supplied cDNA or gDNA.

The CDR3 totals 15 residues. J gave up 1 base and V 4 bases, and 5 bases lay outside the gene matches. Per the germline V gene, CDR1 is LGHDT and CDR2 is YNNKEL (reference sequence). Original processing notes: For nucleated cells, counts were estimated from reference gene primer amplification. TCRdb keeps only in-frame clones here, not all; method: immunoSEQ multiplex PCR. V and J calls and clone size are those listed in that table; D and trimming were worked out from the DNA. The sample shows under 200,000 clones, approximately 85% of them seen only once. This TCR was sampled from a man in his 60s who had recovered from COVID-19. Sequenced sample: peripheral blood. The rearrangement joins TRBV3-1 (or the pseudogene TRBV3-2) to TRBJ1-1; the match to TRBD1 covers 8 bases. CDR3 DNA: TGTGCCAGCAGCCTCGCAACAGGGGGGAACACTGAAGCTTTCTTT. This translates into CASSLATGGNTEAFF.